Shown below are 26 T cell receptor beta chains from a single sample sequenced in a study of blood T cell repertoires in COVID-19. The method was immunoSEQ multiplex PCR; TCRdb's version includes in-frame clones alone and lacks a portion of them. The repertoire includes 150,000 to 200,000 clones, approximately 90% of them detected once, and about 4.2% sits in the top ten. What was sequenced was peripheral blood. The receptors here all came from a human donor in a cohort sampled during active COVID-19.

This clone was seen a few times. DNA for the CDR3: TGTGCCAGCAGCTACGACAGGGCAAATTCACCCCTCCACTTT. It specifies CASSYDRANSPLHF. This chain links TRBV14 with TRBJ1-6; 7 bases fit TRBD1. Unmatched junction bases numbered 5, after V lost 5 bases and J lost 7 bases. The CDR3 has 14 amino acids. Germline CDR1 SGHDN, CDR2 FVKESK.

CDR3 sequence (DNA): TGCGCCAGCAGCGGAAGCATCGGACTAGCGGGGGACGGACAGACCCAGTACTTC. The encoded protein is CASSGSIGLAGDGQTQYF. The genes are TRBV4-3 and TRBJ2-5; 13 bases match TRBD2. Germline V lookup: CDR1 LGHNA, CDR2 YSLEER. This CDR3 comprises 18 residues. Trimming took 5 bases from V and 6 from J; bases not matched to a gene: 15.

The chain carries TRBV10-2 and TRBJ2-7; TRBD1 agrees at 8 bases. Trimming at V came to 6 bases and at J to 0 bases, leaving 10 bases not matched to a gene. This CDR3 has 16 amino acids. Germline lookup yields CDR1 WSHSY and CDR2 SAAADI. CDR3 amino acids: CASREAGTGSSYEQYF. The CDR3 nucleotides are TGCGCCAGCAGGGAGGCCGGGACAGGTTCCTCCTACGAGCAGTACTTC.

The chain employs TRBV18 and TRBJ2-7, with TRBD1 identical over 7 bases. From germline, CDR1 is KGHSH and CDR2 LQKENI. The CDR3 is 14 amino acids. V lost 4 bases and J lost 2; bases outside the gene matches: 5. The chain's CDR3 is CASSHGQGAYEQYF. Here the CDR3 DNA reads TGTGCCAGCTCACATGGCCAGGGGGCCTACGAGCAGTACTTC.

The chain links TRBV5-8 to TRBJ2-7, with no clear D. The CDR3 sequence is 14 residues long. V lost 0 bases and J 0 bases, leaving 7 bases between the germline ends. Germline V CDR1 and CDR2: SGHTS, YDEGEE. CDR3 sequence reads: CASSLVSFSYEQYF. The CDR3 coding sequence is TGTGCCAGCAGCTTGGTATCCTTCTCCTACGAGCAGTACTTC.

The rearrangement joins TRBV18 to TRBJ1-5; 11 bases agree with TRBD1. Germline V gene lookup returns CDR1 KGHSH and CDR2 LQKENI. CDR3 length: 14 amino acids. V was pared by 2 bases and J by 7 bases, with 1 base of the junction left unmatched. The CDR3 sequence is CASSPGQGAQPQHF. The CDR3 region has the DNA TGTGCCAGCTCACCAGGACAGGGGGCCCAGCCCCAGCATTTT.

The rearrangement links TRBV2 to TRBJ1-2; 8 bases agree with TRBD1. Unmatched junction bases numbered 4, after V lost 6 bases and J lost 4 bases. The CDR3 contains 13 residues. Germline CDR1 and CDR2: SNHLY and FYNNEI. The CDR3 reads CASRGTGIYGYTF. As DNA, the CDR3 is TGTGCCAGCAGAGGGACAGGCATCTATGGCTACACCTTC.

The genes are TRBV19 and TRBJ2-6, with unresolved D. Germline assignment: CDR1 LNHDA and CDR2 SQIVND (reference sequence). CDR3 size: 18 residues. V was shortened by 3 bases and J by 0 bases, with 15 bases between the two germline ends. The CDR3 DNA is TGTGCCAGTAGTATCGGTTTAGTCCTAGGCTCTGGGGCCAACGTCCTGACTTTC. Translating gives CASSIGLVLGSGANVLTF.

In this sample, this clone turned up once. This chain connects TRBV5-1 to TRBJ2-3, with 7 bases that match TRBD1. The J segment lost 3 bases and the V segment lost 3 bases, leaving 1 base of the junction unmatched. Germline V lookup: CDR1 SGHRS, CDR2 YFSETQ. The CDR3 length is 13 residues. This CDR3 reads CASSSTGTDTQYF. The CDR3 DNA reads as TGCGCCAGCAGCTCGACAGGGACAGATACGCAGTATTTT.

The chain uses TRBV7-2 and TRBJ1-2, with 7 nucleotides matching TRBD1. CDR1 and CDR2 (germline): SGHTA, FQGNSA. The CDR3 is 14 amino acids. With V trimmed by 5 bases and J by 5 bases, 8 bases remained unmatched. The CDR3 DNA is TGTGCCAGCAGCCCGACAACAGGGGATTATGGCTACACCTTC. Translated: CASSPTTGDYGYTF.

To note about this clone: One end of the junction does not line up with germline, which may come from a read error. The CDR3: CASSEGEWRGGHQQTQYF. The DNA for the CDR3 is TGTGCCAGTAGCGAGGGTGAGTGGCGGGGAGGCCACCAACAGACCCAGTACTTC. The V and J genes are TRBV19 and TRBJ2-5; a weak D match, TRBD2 (6 bases). The germline V gene encodes CDR1 LNHDA and CDR2 SQIVND (reference sequence). The CDR3 runs 18 residues.

The chain combines TRBV3-1 (or the pseudogene TRBV3-2) with TRBJ2-3, with TRBD2 matching over 9 bases. The germline V gene has CDR1 LGHDT and CDR2 YNNKEL (reference sequence). Germline trimming cut 1 base from V and 5 bases from J; bases unmatched to any gene: 10. This CDR3 contains 17 residues. CDR3 coding DNA: TGTGCCAGCAGCCAAGGGTCATGGCGGGGGGGCGGAGATACGCAGTATTTT. It specifies CASSQGSWRGGGDTQYF.

The chain uses TRBV6-2 or TRBV6-3 and TRBJ1-6; D is possibly TRBD1 (5 bases). The V and J ends lost 6 bases and 7 bases respectively, with 19 bases between them. The CDR3 has 16 residues. Germline CDR1 MNHEY, CDR2 SVGEGT. CDR3 nucleotide sequence: TGTGCCAGCAGCCTTTTGACAGCGAGTCCCAATTCACCCCTCCACTTT. Translating gives CASSLLTASPNSPLHF.

The rearrangement joins TRBV6-4 to TRBJ1-2; D not certain. Trimming removed 1 base from V and 4 bases from J, with 13 bases in between. The length of the CDR3 is 15 residues. Germline V gene sequence: CDR1 MRHNA, CDR2 SNTAGT. CDR3 bases: TGTGCCAGCAGTGACTGGCCCCGAGGCGGCTATGGCTACACCTTC. Its protein is CASSDWPRGGYGYTF.

V is TRBV24-1 and J is TRBJ2-3; TRBD2 aligns across 9 bases. The junction had 7 bases not matched to a gene; V was cut back by 3 bases and J by 4 bases. The germline gives CDR1 KGHDR, CDR2 SFDVKD. The CDR3 extends over 16 amino acids. The CDR3 bases are TGTGCCACCAGTGATCCCAGCGGGAGGATGGCAGATACGCAGTATTTT. This codes for CATSDPSGRMADTQYF.

The gene calls are TRBV9 and TRBJ2-2, with D possibly matching TRBD2 (5 bases). Trimming took 0 bases from V and 3 from J, leaving 9 bases between them. The CDR3 extends over 15 amino acids. Germline CDR1 and CDR2: SGDLS and YYNGEE. The DNA of the CDR3 is TGTGCCAGCAGCGTAGAGGGCGGGTACACCGGGGAGCTGTTTTTT. Its translation is CASSVEGGYTGELFF.

The chain recombines TRBV2 with TRBJ2-7, with D unresolved. The CDR3 is 12 residues long. Looked up from germline, CDR1 is SNHLY and CDR2 is FYNNEI. The CDR3 is CAWAQFNYEQYF. CDR3 sequence (DNA): TGTGCTTGGGCTCAGTTCAACTACGAGCAGTACTTC. The full variable domain, with the rest looked up from reference TRBV2 and TRBJ2-7, is EPEVTQTPSHQVTQMGQEVILRCVPISNHLYFYWYRQILGQKVEFLVSFYNNEISEKSEIFDDQFSVERPDGSNFTLKIRSTKLEDSAMYFCAWAQFNYEQYFGPGTRLTVT.

J is TRBJ1-2 and V is TRBV19; a possible D gene is TRBD1 (5 bases). Germline-derived CDR1 and CDR2 are LNHDA and SQIVND (reference sequence). V lost 7 bases and J lost 7, with 16 bases in between. The CDR3 spans 13 residues. The CDR3 nucleotides read TGTGCCAGTACCCAGGGCGGGATGAGTGGCTACACCTTC. Amino acids: CASTQGGMSGYTF. Combining the CDR3 with reference TRBV19 and TRBJ1-2 gives the whole variable domain DGGITQSPKYLFRKEGQNVTLSCEQNLNHDAMYWYRQDPGQGLRLIYYSQIVNDFQKGDIAEGYSVSREKKESFPLTVTSAQKNPTAFYLCASTQGGMSGYTFGSGTRLTVV.

The sample holds one count of this clone. The chain uses TRBV7-9 and TRBJ1-2, with 8 bases fitting TRBD1. Germline V gives CDR1 SEHNR, CDR2 FQNEAQ (reference sequence). V shed 0 bases and J 4 bases; nucleotides not matched to a gene: 7. This CDR3 contains 16 residues. The CDR3 region is CASSLARTDRAYGYTF. In nucleotides, the CDR3 is TGTGCCAGCAGCTTAGCCCGAACGGACAGGGCCTATGGCTACACCTTC.

The CDR3: CASSLGQLSGNTIYF. CDR3 sequence (DNA): TGTGCCAGCAGCCTGGGACAGCTCTCTGGAAACACCATATATTTT. This rearrangement joins TRBV14 to TRBJ1-3, with 7 bases matching TRBD1. Germline V gene sequence: CDR1 SGHDN, CDR2 FVKESK. The length of the CDR3 is 15 residues. The V segment lost 4 bases and the J segment 0 bases; nucleotides outside the gene matches: 3.

The chain combines TRBV7-8 with TRBJ2-7; 15 bases line up with TRBD2. The CDR3 contains 17 residues. Trimming removed 1 base from V and 2 bases from J; junction bases left unmatched: 3. Germline V lookup: CDR1 SGHVS, CDR2 FQNEAQ. The CDR3 here is CASSLVGTSGGTYEQYF. CDR3 bases: TGTGCCAGCAGCTTAGTGGGGACTAGCGGGGGGACCTACGAGCAGTACTTC. Based on the CDR3 plus reference TRBV7-8 and TRBJ2-7, the full variable domain is GAGVSQSPRYKVAKRGQDVALRCDPISGHVSLFWYQQALGQGPEFLTYFQNEAQLDKSGLPSDRFFAERPEGSVSTLKIQRTQQEDSAVYLCASSLVGTSGGTYEQYFGPGTRLTVT.

This chain links TRBV28 with TRBJ2-1; 13 bases line up with TRBD2. Per the germline V gene, CDR1 is MDHEN and CDR2 is SYDVKM. After removal of 2 bases from V and 7 bases from J, the junction contained 5 bases not matched to a gene. This CDR3 is built from 16 residues. DNA of the CDR3: TGTGCCAGCAGTTTACCGGAGACTAGCGGGAGGAATGAGCAGTTCTTC. The encoded protein is CASSLPETSGRNEQFF.

CDR3 nucleotides: TGTGCCAGCAGCCAAACCGGAGCGGGGTTCTCTGGGGCCAACGTCCTGACTTTC. Protein product: CASSQTGAGFSGANVLTF. The V call is TRBV3-1 (or the pseudogene TRBV3-2), the J call TRBJ2-6; 7 bases match TRBD2. This CDR3 is built from 18 residues. Germline trimming cut 2 bases from V and 0 bases from J; bases unmatched to any gene: 7. Germline V gene sequence: CDR1 LGHDT, CDR2 YNNKEL (reference sequence).

This clone was picked up one time. V usage is TRBV6-5 and J usage is TRBJ2-7; TRBD1 matches at 9 bases. The CDR3 is 14 residues long. Trimming removed 6 bases from V and 8 bases from J; junction bases left unmatched: 11. The germline V gene encodes CDR1 MNHEY and CDR2 SVGAGI. CDR3 nucleotide sequence: TGTGCCAGCAGCCGCCTGGACAGGGGATTCAAGCAGTACTTC. It codes for CASSRLDRGFKQYF.

The V call is TRBV28, the J call TRBJ2-2; possible D gene TRBD2, 6 bases. This CDR3 has 17 amino acids. Germline loops: CDR1 MDHEN, CDR2 SYDVKM. V lost 5 bases to trimming and J lost 5 bases, with 21 bases between them. CDR3 region: CASSPSAGTPGTGELFF. The CDR3 bases are TGTGCCAGCAGTCCGTCGGCCGGGACTCCGGGGACCGGGGAGCTGTTTTTT.

This clone was seen only once. This chain links TRBV2 with TRBJ2-7; TRBD1 matches at 8 bases. V trimming: 10 bases; J trimming: 2 bases; junction bases outside the gene matches: 1. Germline V lookup: CDR1 SNHLY, CDR2 FYNNEI. There are 11 residues in the CDR3. CDR3 sequence reads: CATGQAYEQYF. CDR3 bases: TGTGCCACGGGACAGGCCTACGAGCAGTACTTC.